These 31 T cell receptor beta chains came from one sample sequenced in a study of blood T cell repertoires in COVID-19. TCRdb's table, derived via immunoSEQ multiplex PCR, lists solely in-frame clones and lacks some. The sample lists nearly 70,000 clones, around 80% occurring once. The specimen was peripheral blood. The receptor source for this set is an elderly woman with acute or convalescent COVID-19.

CDR3 in amino acids: CASQQGRDTEAFF. The CDR3 DNA reads as TGTGCCAGCCAACAGGGGCGCGACACTGAAGCTTTCTTT. The genes are TRBV5-6 and TRBJ1-1; the match to TRBD1 covers 7 bases. Germline trimming cut 7 bases from V and 3 bases from J; bases unmatched to any gene: 6. Looked up from germline, CDR1 is SGHDT and CDR2 is YYEEEE. The CDR3 is made up of 13 amino acids.

In its sample, this clone was seen a few times. The CDR3 spells CASGHDRDSITEQFF. The CDR3 nucleotides are TGTGCTAGTGGCCATGACCGGGACAGCATTACTGAGCAGTTCTTC. The rearrangement uses TRBV12-5 and TRBJ2-1; 7 bases are shared with TRBD1. The CDR3 is made up of 15 amino acids. V shed 6 bases and J 9 bases; nucleotides not matched to a gene: 14. CDR1 is LGHNT, CDR2 FRNRAP, per germline.

The table lists this clone with a few counts. This chain links TRBV12-3 or TRBV12-4 with TRBJ2-7; D unresolved. The CDR3 has 13 amino acids. The ends were cut back, 2 bases at V and 6 bases at J, with 11 bases in the middle. CDR3: CASSLSRLSEQYF. CDR3 coding DNA: TGTGCCAGCAGTTTATCTCGTCTGTCCGAGCAGTACTTC.

This clone was seen once. The rearrangement links TRBV18 to TRBJ2-2; TRBD1 agrees at 10 bases. In germline, CDR1 is KGHSH, CDR2 LQKENI. The CDR3 length is 16 residues. Trimming took 2 bases from V and 6 from J; bases not matched to a gene: 6. The CDR3 nucleotides read TGTGCCAGCTCACCAAGCCGGACAGGGGGTGCCGGGGAGCTGTTTTTT. It specifies CASSPSRTGGAGELFF.

This chain connects TRBV3-1 (or the pseudogene TRBV3-2) to TRBJ1-1; D is unresolved. The CDR3 covers 13 residues. The ends were cut back, 5 bases at V and 5 bases at J, with 12 bases in the middle. Germline V CDR1 and CDR2: LGHDT, YNNKEL (reference sequence). The CDR3 sequence: CASSGRRYTEAFF. CDR3 coding DNA: TGTGCCAGCAGCGGCAGAAGATATACTGAAGCTTTCTTT.

This chain uses TRBV3-1 (or the pseudogene TRBV3-2) with TRBJ2-5; 7 positions match TRBD2. J was trimmed by 4 bases and V by 1 base; bases with no gene match: 3. CDR3 length: 14 amino acids. Germline V lookup: CDR1 LGHDT, CDR2 YNNKEL (reference sequence). DNA for the CDR3: TGTGCCAGCAGCCAAGCTTGGGGGGGAGAGACCCAGTACTTC. Its protein is CASSQAWGGETQYF.

The rearrangement joins TRBV6-8 to TRBJ2-1; TRBD2 might be the D (5 bases). The length of the CDR3 is 13 residues. Germline loops: CDR1 MNHGY, CDR2 SAAAGT. V was shortened by 7 bases and J by 10 bases, with 17 bases between the two germline ends. CDR3: CASIPDRGKEQFF. The DNA of the CDR3 is TGTGCCAGCATCCCAGACCGGGGAAAGGAGCAGTTCTTC.

The chain carries TRBV6-5 and TRBJ2-7, with D possibly matching TRBD1 (5 bases). The germline gives CDR1 MNHEY, CDR2 SVGAGI. The CDR3 has 12 residues. Trimming took 5 bases from V and 8 from J, leaving 13 bases between them. CDR3 nucleotide sequence: TGTGCCAGCAGTAGCAGGGTTAACAAGCAGTACTTC. It codes for CASSSRVNKQYF.

V is TRBV18 and J is TRBJ2-1; 7 bases match TRBD1. CDR1 KGHSH and CDR2 LQKENI come from the germline V gene. V lost 0 bases, J lost 6 bases, and 5 bases stayed unmatched. The CDR3 is 15 amino acids. The CDR3, as DNA: TGTGCCAGCTCACCACCACAGGGGAAGGGCAATGAGCAGTTCTTC. As protein: CASSPPQGKGNEQFF.

The rearrangement links TRBV11-2 to TRBJ2-1; 8 nucleotides agree with TRBD2. The germline gives CDR1 SGHAT, CDR2 FQNNGV. The V and J ends lost 5 bases and 4 bases, in that order; junction bases with no gene match: 10. The length of the CDR3 is 16 residues. The CDR3 DNA follows: TGTGCCAGCAGCGGACTTGGCGGGGGGCGGTACAATGAGCAGTTCTTC. It is translated as CASSGLGGGRYNEQFF.

The chain employs TRBV18 and TRBJ1-1; maybe TRBD1 (5 bases). Germline values: CDR1 KGHSH, CDR2 LQKENI. Trimming took 4 bases from V and 3 from J, leaving 18 bases between them. The CDR3 has 16 residues. This chain's CDR3 is CASSQLQGSGDTEAFF. DNA for the CDR3: TGTGCCAGCTCACAACTGCAGGGCAGTGGTGACACTGAAGCTTTCTTT. Combining the CDR3 with reference TRBV18 and TRBJ1-1 gives the whole variable domain NAGVMQNPRHLVRRRGQEARLRCSPMKGHSHVYWYRQLPEEGLKFMVYLQKENIIDESGMPKERFSAEFPKEGPSILRIQQVVRGDSAAYFCASSQLQGSGDTEAFFGQGTRLTVV.

This chain joins TRBV29-1 and TRBJ2-3; 7 positions agree with TRBD1. With 6 bases clipped from V and 1 base from J, the junction kept 7 bases outside the gene matches. This CDR3 is 14 amino acids long. Germline V lookup: CDR1 SQVTM, CDR2 ANQGSEA. The CDR3 DNA reads as TGCAGCGTGGCTGACAGGGTAGGCACAGATACGCAGTATTTT. Its protein is CSVADRVGTDTQYF.

V is TRBV18 and J is TRBJ1-3; a weak D match, TRBD1 (5 bases). CDR3 length: 13 amino acids. V shed 3 bases and J shed 5 bases, with 8 bases lying between them. From germline, CDR1 is KGHSH and CDR2 LQKENI. DNA of the CDR3: TGTGCCAGCTCACCGGGGCCACGAAACACCATATATTTT. It specifies CASSPGPRNTIYF.

This chain joins TRBV19 and TRBJ1-4; 7 nucleotides match TRBD1. The V segment lost 7 bases and the J segment 7 bases; nucleotides outside the gene matches: 9. Germline values: CDR1 LNHDA, CDR2 SQIVND (reference sequence). The CDR3 contains 14 residues. This chain's CDR3 is CASMGTGDGEKLFF. In nucleotides, the CDR3 is TGTGCCAGTATGGGAACAGGGGACGGTGAAAAACTGTTTTTT.

The chain combines TRBV6-6 with TRBJ2-1; D might be TRBD2 (5 bases). The V gene's germline CDR1 is MNHNY and CDR2 SVGAGI (reference sequence). This CDR3 spans 14 amino acids. Trimming took off 6 bases at V and 5 bases at J, with 14 bases between the two ends. In DNA, the CDR3 is TGTGCCAGCAGAAGAAGCGGAACCGACAATGAGCAGTTCTTC. Protein sequence: CASRRSGTDNEQFF.

The table lists this clone with a few counts. The rearrangement joins TRBV27 to TRBJ1-2; 8 nucleotides line up with TRBD1. J lost 7 bases, V lost 5 bases, and 15 bases had no gene match. Germline CDR1 and CDR2: MNHEY and SMNVEV (reference sequence). The CDR3 is made up of 16 amino acids. The chain's CDR3 is CASSRGTGRIGGGYTF. For the CDR3, the DNA is TGTGCCAGCAGTAGGGGGACAGGCCGAATCGGGGGTGGCTACACCTTC.

This chain uses TRBV10-1 with TRBJ2-7; 11 bases match TRBD1. This CDR3 contains 15 residues. Per the germline V gene, CDR1 is WNHNN and CDR2 is SYGVQD (reference sequence). The V segment lost 2 bases and the J segment 6 bases; nucleotides outside the gene matches: 6. DNA for the CDR3: TGCGCCAGCAGTGAGCCGGGACAGGGGGTTCGCGAGCAGTACTTC. It encodes CASSEPGQGVREQYF.

The chain couples TRBV9 to TRBJ2-3, with 10 bases fitting TRBD2. The CDR3 covers 17 residues. Trimming at V came to 2 bases and at J to 1 base, leaving 7 bases not matched to a gene. Looked up from germline, CDR1 is SGDLS and CDR2 is YYNGEE. The CDR3 loop is CASSVLASGGRTDTQYF. As DNA, the CDR3 is TGTGCCAGCAGCGTCCTAGCTAGCGGGGGCCGCACAGATACGCAGTATTTT.

This chain links TRBV14 with TRBJ1-2; D is unclear. This CDR3 spans 15 amino acids. V lost 1 base, J lost 6 bases, and 15 bases lay in between. Germline V lookup: CDR1 SGHDN, CDR2 FVKESK. CDR3 sequence (DNA): TGTGCCAGCAGCCAAGTCCCCGGTGCCCCTCATGGCTACACCTTC. Its translation is CASSQVPGAPHGYTF.

The chain uses TRBV6-5 and TRBJ1-1; tentatively, D is TRBD1 (6 bases). Germline CDR1 reads MNHEY; CDR2 reads SVGAGI. The CDR3 totals 13 residues. V gave up 1 base and J gave up 8 bases, with 11 bases separating them. CDR3 sequence: CASSYFRGSEAFF. CDR3 nucleotide sequence: TGTGCCAGCAGTTACTTCAGGGGTTCGGAAGCTTTCTTT.

This chain connects TRBV5-1 to TRBJ2-1; 7 bases are a match to TRBD2. V gave up 4 bases and J gave up 3 bases; unmatched junction bases: 7. Germline V gene sequence: CDR1 SGHRS, CDR2 YFSETQ. The CDR3 totals 15 residues. The CDR3 region is CASSPAGEGYNEQFF. CDR3 nucleotide sequence: TGCGCCAGCAGCCCGGCGGGGGAGGGCTACAATGAGCAGTTCTTC.

V gene TRBV14 combines with J gene TRBJ1-2, with D perhaps matching TRBD1 (5 bases). Trimming took off 0 bases at V and 4 bases at J, with 12 bases between the two ends. Germline V gene sequence: CDR1 SGHDN, CDR2 FVKESK. CDR3 length: 15 residues. The CDR3 sequence: CASSQDRSGIYGYTF. In DNA form, the CDR3 reads TGTGCCAGCAGCCAAGATCGGTCAGGGATCTATGGCTACACCTTC.

This clone was seen a few times. J is TRBJ2-2 and V is TRBV7-9; D uncertain. The CDR3 consists of 15 residues. Trimming took off 5 bases at V and 4 bases at J, with 14 bases between the two ends. Looked up from germline, CDR1 is SEHNR and CDR2 is FQNEAQ (reference sequence). CDR3 bases: TGTGCCAGCAGCAGAGGCCACTTAGGCACCGGGGAGCTGTTTTTT. Amino acid sequence: CASSRGHLGTGELFF.

The chain carries TRBV19 and TRBJ2-7, with D maybe TRBD2 (5 bases). This CDR3 is 16 amino acids long. Germline V gene lookup returns CDR1 LNHDA and CDR2 SQIVND (reference sequence). Trimming cost V 4 bases and J 4 bases, with 20 bases left between them. CDR3 region: CASSTAPPGKGYEQYF. CDR3 coding DNA: TGTGCCAGTAGTACCGCTCCACCGGGGAAAGGTTACGAGCAGTACTTC.

The chain joins TRBV5-1 to TRBJ2-1; D is possibly TRBD2 (5 bases). In germline, CDR1 is SGHRS, CDR2 YFSETQ. This CDR3 comprises 13 residues. Between the trimmed V and J ends, which lost 0 bases and 7 bases, there was a span of 8 bases. The CDR3 protein is CASSLGPGNEQFF. In DNA form, the CDR3 reads TGCGCCAGCAGCTTGGGCCCGGGGAATGAGCAGTTCTTC.

The chain uses TRBV11-3 and TRBJ1-3; 9 nucleotides line up with TRBD1. The CDR3 totals 15 residues. Germline assignment: CDR1 SGHNT and CDR2 YENEEA. V was pared by 4 bases and J by 3 bases, with 4 bases of the junction left unmatched. The CDR3 DNA is TGTGCCAGCAGCTCCGGGACAGGGTTTGGAAACACCATATATTTT. Its translation is CASSSGTGFGNTIYF.

The table lists this clone with a few counts. This chain connects TRBV30 to TRBJ2-1; TRBD1 agrees at 7 bases. Losses at the gene ends were 3 bases for V and 7 bases for J; bases not matched to a gene: 6. The CDR3 has 13 residues. Germline lookup yields CDR1 GTSNPN and CDR2 SVGIG (reference sequence). The CDR3 DNA reads TGTGCCTGGAGCTGGGACAGATGGAATGAGCAGTTCTTC. Its translation is CAWSWDRWNEQFF.

This sequence joins TRBV30 and TRBJ2-1, with 9 bases lining up with TRBD2. Germline CDR1 reads GTSNPN; CDR2 reads SVGIG (reference sequence). CDR3 length: 15 residues. Trimming removed 0 bases from V and 8 bases from J; junction bases left unmatched: 8. The CDR3 here is CAWSVGGGASYEQFF. The CDR3 region has the DNA TGTGCCTGGAGTGTAGGCGGGGGGGCCAGCTATGAGCAGTTCTTC.

The chain is built from TRBV19 and TRBJ2-3; possible D gene TRBD2, 6 bases. Germline lookup yields CDR1 LNHDA and CDR2 SQIVND (reference sequence). Trimming took 5 bases from V and 2 from J, leaving 14 bases between them. This CDR3 is built from 15 residues. CDR3 in DNA: TGTGCCAGTAGTGGGTTGGGGGGTTTCACAGATACGCAGTATTTT. Protein sequence: CASSGLGGFTDTQYF.

V usage is TRBV3-1 (or the pseudogene TRBV3-2) and J usage is TRBJ2-1, with D perhaps matching TRBD1 (6 bases). CDR3 size: 14 residues. With 5 bases removed from V and 5 bases from J, the gap between germline ends came to 13 bases. CDR1 and CDR2 from the germline V gene are LGHDT and YNNKEL (reference sequence). The CDR3 nucleotides read TGTGCCAGCAGCTTGGGACAAAGCAACAATGAGCAGTTCTTC. This sequence encodes CASSLGQSNNEQFF.

This sequence joins TRBV30 and TRBJ1-5; D is unresolved. The CDR3 runs to 15 residues. CDR1 and CDR2 from the germline V gene are GTSNPN and SVGIG (reference sequence). V dropped 1 base and J dropped 0 bases, with 10 bases sitting between them. The CDR3 DNA sequence: TGTGCCTGGAGTGAAACTGGGCATAGCAATCAGCCCCAGCATTTT. It codes for CAWSETGHSNQPQHF. The whole variable domain, filled in from reference TRBV30 and TRBJ1-5, reads SQTIHQWPATLVQPVGSPLSLECTVEGTSNPNLYWYRQAAGRGLQLLFYSVGIGQISSEVPQNLSASRPQDRQFILSSKKLLLSDSGFYLCAWSETGHSNQPQHFGDGTRLSIL.